These T cell receptor beta chains were read from a single sample in a study of T cell responses to AZD1222 COVID-19 vaccine. The assay was immunoSEQ multiplex PCR, and TCRdb's table has in-frame clones only and misses some. The sample holds around 100,000 clones, 80% to 90% seen once. The sample here was peripheral blood, taken on day 0 of AZD1222 vaccination. Receptor source: an adult in good health. Both conserved end residues are part of each CDR3. D genes are given only for firm matches. Clone sizes are given selectively: once, few, many, or a class where the clone is expanded.

d_call: NA
v_call: TRBV5-5
clone_size: NA
j_call: TRBJ1-6
cdr3_nt: TGTGCCAGCAGCTTGGAGGGACGGAATTCACCCCTCCACTTT
cdr3_aa: CASSLEGRNSPLHF

d_call: TRBD1
v_call: TRBV2
clone_size: NA
j_call: TRBJ1-5
cdr3_nt: TGTGCCAGCAGACGGGACAGAGGCAATCAGCCCCAGCATTTT
cdr3_aa: CASRRDRGNQPQHF

d_call: NA
v_call: TRBV24-1
clone_size: NA
j_call: TRBJ1-2
cdr3_nt: TGTGCCACCAGTGATCGGGGGGCTGAGGCCTATGGCTACACCTTC
cdr3_aa: CATSDRGAEAYGYTF

d_call: TRBD2
v_call: TRBV4-3
clone_size: NA
j_call: TRBJ2-7
cdr3_nt: TGCGCCAGCAGCCAAGATTCGGGGGGGTCCTACGAGCAGTACTTC
cdr3_aa: CASSQDSGGSYEQYF

d_call: TRBD1
v_call: TRBV7-2
clone_size: NA
j_call: TRBJ1-1
cdr3_nt: TGTGCCAGCAGCCCACCCATTCAGGGGGCGCAACGGGAAGCTTTCTTT
cdr3_aa: CASSPPIQGAQREAFF

d_call: TRBD1
v_call: TRBV14
clone_size: NA
j_call: TRBJ2-1
cdr3_nt: TGTGCCAGCAGCCAATCCCTGACAGGGAATGAGCAGTTCTTC
cdr3_aa: CASSQSLTGNEQFF

d_call: TRBD2
v_call: TRBV24-1
clone_size: NA
j_call: TRBJ2-1
cdr3_nt: TGTGCCACCAGTGTTACTAGCGGGCCTTACAATGAGCAGTTCTTC
cdr3_aa: CATSVTSGPYNEQFF

d_call: NA
v_call: TRBV27
clone_size: NA
j_call: TRBJ2-7
cdr3_nt: TGTGCCAGCAGTGGCGGACAGGCGGGAGAGCCCGAGCAGTACTTC
cdr3_aa: CASSGGQAGEPEQYF

d_call: NA
v_call: TRBV7-2
clone_size: NA
j_call: TRBJ1-2
cdr3_nt: TGTGCCAGCACCGTCCCCGGCAGGGCGGACTATGGCTACACCTTC
cdr3_aa: CASTVPGRADYGYTF

d_call: NA
v_call: TRBV5-4
clone_size: once
j_call: TRBJ2-7
cdr3_nt: TGTGCCAGCAGCTCACCGGGACAATCCGCCTACGAGCAGTACTTC
cdr3_aa: CASSSPGQSAYEQYF

d_call: TRBD1
v_call: TRBV5-4
clone_size: NA
j_call: TRBJ1-2
cdr3_nt: TGTGCCAGCAGCTTCAAGAGACTGGGGCAGGGGGCGGCTAACTATGGCTACACCTTC
cdr3_aa: CASSFKRLGQGAANYGYTF

d_call: NA
v_call: TRBV7-5
clone_size: NA
j_call: TRBJ1-1
cdr3_nt: TGTGCCAGAAGCCTCAGAGCCCCATTT
cdr3_aa: CARSLRAPF

d_call: NA
v_call: TRBV5-1
clone_size: NA
j_call: TRBJ2-7
cdr3_nt: TGCGCCAGCAGCCCGCTCCGGGGCGAGCAGTACTTC
cdr3_aa: CASSPLRGEQYF

d_call: TRBD2
v_call: TRBV29-1
clone_size: few
j_call: TRBJ2-1
cdr3_nt: TGCAGCGTCCAGCCCGCGGGGGGCTCCTACAATGAGCAGTTCTTC
cdr3_aa: CSVQPAGGSYNEQFF

d_call: TRBD1
v_call: TRBV29-1
clone_size: NA
j_call: TRBJ1-1
cdr3_nt: TGCAGCGGCGATAACAGGGGTGAAGCTTTCTTT
cdr3_aa: CSGDNRGEAFF

d_call: TRBD2
v_call: TRBV18
clone_size: NA
j_call: TRBJ2-1
cdr3_nt: TGTGCCAGCTCGCCGAGACCTGGACTAGCGGGAACCTACAATGAGCAGTTCTTC
cdr3_aa: CASSPRPGLAGTYNEQFF

d_call: NA
v_call: TRBV10-3
clone_size: NA
j_call: TRBJ2-7
cdr3_nt: TGTGCCATCAGTGAGGTGTATGGAGGGAAGCAGTACTTC
cdr3_aa: CAISEVYGGKQYF

d_call: NA
v_call: TRBV28
clone_size: NA
j_call: TRBJ1-1
cdr3_nt: TGTGCCAGCAGTAAGCCTTACAGGGTTAACACTGAAGCTTTCTTT
cdr3_aa: CASSKPYRVNTEAFF

d_call: NA
v_call: TRBV4-1
clone_size: NA
j_call: TRBJ2-1
cdr3_nt: TGCGCCAGCAGCCAAGTAATCGGCCCCGCAAATGAGCAGTTCTTC
cdr3_aa: CASSQVIGPANEQFF

d_call: TRBD2
v_call: TRBV28
clone_size: NA
j_call: TRBJ2-7
cdr3_nt: TGTGCCAGCAGTCCGAGCGGGGTCAACTACGAGCAGTACTTC
cdr3_aa: CASSPSGVNYEQYF

d_call: NA
v_call: TRBV28
clone_size: NA
j_call: TRBJ1-5
cdr3_nt: TGTGCCAGCAGTTTCTCCAGGGTGGGCAATCAGCCCCAGCATTTT
cdr3_aa: CASSFSRVGNQPQHF

d_call: TRBD1
v_call: TRBV28
clone_size: NA
j_call: TRBJ1-2
cdr3_nt: TGTGCCAGCAGCCCAGGGACAGCCCGAACTAACTATGGCTACACCTTC
cdr3_aa: CASSPGTARTNYGYTF

d_call: TRBD1
v_call: TRBV29-1
clone_size: once
j_call: TRBJ2-7
cdr3_nt: TGCAGCGTTGAAGATCGGACAGGTTGGTCCTACGAGCAGTACTTC
cdr3_aa: CSVEDRTGWSYEQYF

d_call: TRBD1
v_call: TRBV28
clone_size: NA
j_call: TRBJ1-2
cdr3_nt: TGTGCCAGCAGAAGGACAGGGCCAGATGGCTACACCTTC
cdr3_aa: CASRRTGPDGYTF

d_call: TRBD1
v_call: TRBV4-3
clone_size: once
j_call: TRBJ2-5
cdr3_nt: TGCGCCAGCAGCCAAAGGTCCTGGGCGGACAGGGGACAAGAGACCCAGTACTTC
cdr3_aa: CASSQRSWADRGQETQYF

d_call: NA
v_call: TRBV6-5
clone_size: NA
j_call: TRBJ1-2
cdr3_nt: TGTGCCAGCAGAGACGGGGCTTGGGGCTACACCTTC
cdr3_aa: CASRDGAWGYTF

d_call: NA
v_call: TRBV7-9
clone_size: NA
j_call: TRBJ1-2
cdr3_nt: TGTGCCAGCAGACCGGCTAACTATGGCTACACCTTC
cdr3_aa: CASRPANYGYTF

d_call: NA
v_call: TRBV28
clone_size: NA
j_call: TRBJ1-5
cdr3_nt: TGTGCCAGTTCACTATCGGGCAATCAGCCCCAGCATTTT
cdr3_aa: CASSLSGNQPQHF

d_call: NA
v_call: TRBV5-8
clone_size: NA
j_call: TRBJ1-5
cdr3_nt: TGTGCCAGCAGCTTGGGCCAGGAGGTTGATCAGCCCCAGCATTTT
cdr3_aa: CASSLGQEVDQPQHF

d_call: NA
v_call: TRBV9
clone_size: NA
j_call: TRBJ2-7
cdr3_nt: TGTGCCAGCAGCCCCACCCCCGGGAGCTCCTACGAGCAGTACTTC
cdr3_aa: CASSPTPGSSYEQYF

d_call: NA
v_call: TRBV3-1/TRBV3-2
clone_size: NA
j_call: TRBJ1-2
cdr3_nt: TGTGCCAGCAGCCAAGATAAAAGGTCCTATGGCTACACCTTC
cdr3_aa: CASSQDKRSYGYTF

d_call: TRBD1
v_call: TRBV7-2
clone_size: once
j_call: TRBJ2-2
cdr3_nt: TGTGCCAGCAGTCGAAGGGGGCTCAACACCGGGGAGCTGTTTTTT
cdr3_aa: CASSRRGLNTGELFF

d_call: NA
v_call: TRBV6-5
clone_size: NA
j_call: TRBJ2-7
cdr3_nt: TGTGCCAGCAGAAGGACAGTAAGCTCCTACGAGCAGTACTTC
cdr3_aa: CASRRTVSSYEQYF

d_call: NA
v_call: TRBV19
clone_size: NA
j_call: TRBJ2-7
cdr3_nt: TGTGCCAGCAGGACTAATCGAGCGGGTACCTACGAGCAGTACTTC
cdr3_aa: CASRTNRAGTYEQYF

d_call: TRBD1
v_call: TRBV11-2
clone_size: NA
j_call: TRBJ1-2
cdr3_nt: TGTGCCAGCAGCTTGACAGGGGGCTATGGCTACACCTTC
cdr3_aa: CASSLTGGYGYTF

d_call: NA
v_call: TRBV5-5
clone_size: NA
j_call: TRBJ1-2
cdr3_nt: TGTGCCAGCAGCTTGTGGGCGGGAATGAGCGATGGCTACACCTTC
cdr3_aa: CASSLWAGMSDGYTF

d_call: TRBD1
v_call: TRBV18
clone_size: NA
j_call: TRBJ1-1
cdr3_nt: TGTGCCAGCGCTGGACAGGAACACACTGAAGCTTTCTTT
cdr3_aa: CASAGQEHTEAFF

d_call: NA
v_call: TRBV3-1/TRBV3-2
clone_size: NA
j_call: TRBJ2-1
cdr3_nt: TGTGCCAGCAGCCGGAGGGGCCGCTACTCGGACAATGAGCAGTTCTTC
cdr3_aa: CASSRRGRYSDNEQFF

d_call: NA
v_call: TRBV28
clone_size: NA
j_call: TRBJ2-7
cdr3_nt: TGTGCCAGCAGTCTTCGTCAGCTTCCCTCCTACGAGCAGTACTTC
cdr3_aa: CASSLRQLPSYEQYF

d_call: TRBD1
v_call: TRBV6-2/TRBV6-3
clone_size: NA
j_call: TRBJ2-3
cdr3_nt: TGTGCCAGCAGTTACCCCGTTCTACAGGGGACAGATACGCAGTATTTT
cdr3_aa: CASSYPVLQGTDTQYF

d_call: TRBD2
v_call: TRBV10-3
clone_size: NA
j_call: TRBJ2-7
cdr3_nt: TGTGCCATCAGTGATAATTTGTCTAGCGGCGAGCAGTACTTC
cdr3_aa: CAISDNLSSGEQYF

d_call: TRBD2
v_call: TRBV2
clone_size: once
j_call: TRBJ2-3
cdr3_nt: TGTGCCAGTAGGCCAAGCGGGGGCCCCACAGATACGCAGTATTTT
cdr3_aa: CASRPSGGPTDTQYF

d_call: NA
v_call: TRBV16
clone_size: NA
j_call: TRBJ2-3
cdr3_nt: TGTGCCAGCAGCCAATCTCCACACCCTCAGACAGATACGCAGTATTTT
cdr3_aa: CASSQSPHPQTDTQYF

d_call: NA
v_call: TRBV21-1
clone_size: NA
j_call: TRBJ2-7
cdr3_nt: TGTGCCAGCAGCAAAGGCGGGATTGAGCGGGAGGGCTATTACGAGCAGTACTTC
cdr3_aa: CASSKGGIEREGYYEQYF

d_call: TRBD1
v_call: TRBV28
clone_size: NA
j_call: TRBJ1-4
cdr3_nt: TGTGCCAGCAGTTTTGAACAGGGGAGGGGAAAACTGTTTTTT
cdr3_aa: CASSFEQGRGKLFF

d_call: NA
v_call: TRBV2
clone_size: NA
j_call: TRBJ1-4
cdr3_nt: TGTGCCAGCAGTTTCGACGGGGAAAAACTGTTTTTT
cdr3_aa: CASSFDGEKLFF

d_call: NA
v_call: TRBV9
clone_size: NA
j_call: TRBJ2-2
cdr3_nt: TGTGCCAGCAGCGTAGCTGACAGAGGTGCCACCGGGGAGCTGTTTTTT
cdr3_aa: CASSVADRGATGELFF

d_call: NA
v_call: TRBV11-2
clone_size: once
j_call: TRBJ2-2
cdr3_nt: TGTGCCAGCCGGCGGCGGGAACCTGACACCGGGGAGCTGTTTTTT
cdr3_aa: CASRRREPDTGELFF

d_call: NA
v_call: TRBV28
clone_size: few
j_call: TRBJ1-1
cdr3_nt: TGTGCCGTAATGGGTCAGGGTGGAATGAACACTGAAGCTTTCTTT
cdr3_aa: CAVMGQGGMNTEAFF